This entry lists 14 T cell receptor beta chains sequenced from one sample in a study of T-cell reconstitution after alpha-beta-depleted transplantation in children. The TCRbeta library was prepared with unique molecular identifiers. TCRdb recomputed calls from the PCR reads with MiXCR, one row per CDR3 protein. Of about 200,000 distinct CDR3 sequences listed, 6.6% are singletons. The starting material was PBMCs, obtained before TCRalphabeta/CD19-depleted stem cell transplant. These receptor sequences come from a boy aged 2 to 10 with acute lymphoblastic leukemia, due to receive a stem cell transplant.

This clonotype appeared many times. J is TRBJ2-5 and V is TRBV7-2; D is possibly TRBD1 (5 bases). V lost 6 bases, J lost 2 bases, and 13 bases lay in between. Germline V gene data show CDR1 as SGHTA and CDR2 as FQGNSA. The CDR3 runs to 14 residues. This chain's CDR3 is CASSKGSRQETQYF. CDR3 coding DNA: TGTGCCAGCAGTAAGGGGTCAAGGCAAGAGACCCAGTACTTC.

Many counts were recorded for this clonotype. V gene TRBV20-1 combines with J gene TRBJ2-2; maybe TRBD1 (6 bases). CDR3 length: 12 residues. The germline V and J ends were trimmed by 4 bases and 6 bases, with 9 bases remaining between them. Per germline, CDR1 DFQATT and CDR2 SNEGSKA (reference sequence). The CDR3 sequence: CSAISGAGELFF. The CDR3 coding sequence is TGCAGTGCTATCTCAGGGGCCGGGGAGCTGTTTTTT.

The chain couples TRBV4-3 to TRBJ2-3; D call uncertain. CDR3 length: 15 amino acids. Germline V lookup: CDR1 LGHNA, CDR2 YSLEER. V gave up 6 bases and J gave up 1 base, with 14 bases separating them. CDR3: CASSRGPEGTDTQYF. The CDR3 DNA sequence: TGCGCCAGCAGTCGTGGACCCGAGGGCACAGATACGCAGTATTTT.

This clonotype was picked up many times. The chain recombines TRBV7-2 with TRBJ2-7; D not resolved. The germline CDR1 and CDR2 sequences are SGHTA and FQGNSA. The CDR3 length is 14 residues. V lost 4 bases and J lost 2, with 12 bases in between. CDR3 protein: CASSWSQAPYEQYF. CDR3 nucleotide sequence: TGTGCCAGCAGCTGGAGCCAAGCACCCTACGAGCAGTACTTC.

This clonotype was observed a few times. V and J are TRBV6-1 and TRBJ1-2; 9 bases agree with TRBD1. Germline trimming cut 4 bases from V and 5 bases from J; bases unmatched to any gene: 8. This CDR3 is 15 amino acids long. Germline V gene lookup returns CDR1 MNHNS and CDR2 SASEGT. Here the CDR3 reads CASSGQGDPLYGYTF. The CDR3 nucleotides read TGTGCCAGCAGTGGACAGGGGGATCCCCTTTATGGCTACACCTTC.

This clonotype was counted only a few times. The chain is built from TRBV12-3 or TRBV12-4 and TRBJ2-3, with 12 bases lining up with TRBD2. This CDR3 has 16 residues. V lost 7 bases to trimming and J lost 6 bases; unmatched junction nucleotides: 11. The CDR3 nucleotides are TGTGCCAGCACCATACTAGCGGGGGGTTCGTCTGATACGCAGTATTTT. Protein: CASTILAGGSSDTQYF.

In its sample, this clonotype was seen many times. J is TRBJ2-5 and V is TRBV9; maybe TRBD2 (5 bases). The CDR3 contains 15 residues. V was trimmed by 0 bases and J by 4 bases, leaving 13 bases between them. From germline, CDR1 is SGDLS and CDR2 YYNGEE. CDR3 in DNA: TGTGCCAGCAGCGTAGAAGCTAGCCGGGGAGAGACCCAGTACTTC. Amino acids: CASSVEASRGETQYF.

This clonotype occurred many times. CDR3 in DNA: TGTGCCAGCAGCTTAGTGGGCGGGGCTGAAGCTTTCTTT. It specifies CASSLVGGAEAFF. The genes are TRBV7-2 and TRBJ1-1; D gene ambiguous. Germline assignment: CDR1 SGHTA and CDR2 FQGNSA. With 1 base removed from V and 6 bases from J, the gap between germline ends came to 9 bases. This CDR3 has 13 amino acids.

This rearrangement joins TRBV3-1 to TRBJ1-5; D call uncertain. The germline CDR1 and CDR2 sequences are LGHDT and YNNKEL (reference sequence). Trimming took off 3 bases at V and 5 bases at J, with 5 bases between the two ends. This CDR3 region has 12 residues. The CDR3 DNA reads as TGTGCCAGCAGCCACCAGGATCAGCCCCAGCATTTT. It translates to CASSHQDQPQHF.

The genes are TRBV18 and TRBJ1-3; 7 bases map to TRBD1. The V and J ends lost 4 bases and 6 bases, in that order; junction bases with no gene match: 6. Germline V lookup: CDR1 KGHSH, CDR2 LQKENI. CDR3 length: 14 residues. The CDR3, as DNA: TGTGCCAGCTCACTCGGGGGACAGCAAAACACCATATATTTT. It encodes CASSLGGQQNTIYF.

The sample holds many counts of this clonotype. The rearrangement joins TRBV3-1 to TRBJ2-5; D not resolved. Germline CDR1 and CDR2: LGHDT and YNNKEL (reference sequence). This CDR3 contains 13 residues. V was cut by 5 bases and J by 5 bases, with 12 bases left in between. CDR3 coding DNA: TGTGCCAGCAGCTTAAGTTCTTCTGAGACCCAGTACTTC. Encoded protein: CASSLSSSETQYF.

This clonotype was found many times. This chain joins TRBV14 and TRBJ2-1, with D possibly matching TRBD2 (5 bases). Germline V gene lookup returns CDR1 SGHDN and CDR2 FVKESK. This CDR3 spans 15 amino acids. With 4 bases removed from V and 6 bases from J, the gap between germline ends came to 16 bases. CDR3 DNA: TGTGCCAGCAGCCCTGGATCTAGCTGGCTCAATGAGCAGTTCTTC. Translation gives CASSPGSSWLNEQFF.

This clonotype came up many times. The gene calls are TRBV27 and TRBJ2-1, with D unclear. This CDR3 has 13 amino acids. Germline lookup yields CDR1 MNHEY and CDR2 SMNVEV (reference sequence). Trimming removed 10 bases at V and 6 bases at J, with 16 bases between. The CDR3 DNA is TGTGCCACTTATTCGGACGGGCTCAATGAGCAGTTCTTC. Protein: CATYSDGLNEQFF.

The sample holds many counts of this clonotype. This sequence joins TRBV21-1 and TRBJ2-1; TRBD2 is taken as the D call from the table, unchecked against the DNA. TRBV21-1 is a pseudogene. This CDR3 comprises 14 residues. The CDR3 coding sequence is TGTGCCAGCAGCCGGCGGGAGTTATACAATGAGCAGTTCTTC. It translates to CASSRRELYNEQFF.